The next 32 T cell receptor beta chains were all read from a single sample in a study of blood T cell repertoires in COVID-19. TCRdb's table, derived via immunoSEQ multiplex PCR, lists solely in-frame clones and lacks some. The data hold around 190,000 clones, with over 75% observed a single time. Sequenced: PBMCs or T cells enriched from blood (not recorded which). These receptors came from a woman in her late teens or twenties who had recovered from COVID-19.

The rearrangement joins TRBV19 to TRBJ2-7, with 14 bases identical to TRBD2. The length of the CDR3 is 19 residues. The J segment lost 4 bases and the V segment lost 3 bases, leaving 14 bases of the junction unmatched. Germline CDR1 reads LNHDA; CDR2 reads SQIVND (reference sequence). The CDR3 DNA reads TGTGCCAGTAGTATCCGCCCAACCCGACTAGCGGGGGGGCCTTACGAGCAGTACTTC. Translating gives CASSIRPTRLAGGPYEQYF.

The gene calls are TRBV6-5 and TRBJ1-1; 7 nucleotides match TRBD1. V was clipped by 7 bases and J by 6 bases; unmatched bases: 8. The CDR3 runs 13 residues. CDR1 is MNHEY, CDR2 SVGAGI, per germline. The CDR3 DNA sequence: TGTGCCAGCAAAACAGGGGTTGAAGCTGAAGCTTTCTTT. It specifies CASKTGVEAEAFF.

The chain is built from TRBV9 and TRBJ1-1, with 9 positions matching TRBD1. Trimming removed 2 bases from V and 8 bases from J; junction bases left unmatched: 7. This CDR3 spans 14 amino acids. Germline-derived CDR1 and CDR2 are SGDLS and YYNGEE. The CDR3 nucleotides read TGTGCCAGCAGCGTTTTAACAGGGGGCGAAGAAGCTTTCTTT. Translating gives CASSVLTGGEEAFF.

V is TRBV4-1 and J is TRBJ2-7; D gene ambiguous. The ends were cut back, 1 base at V and 3 bases at J, with 13 bases in the middle. Germline V CDR1 and CDR2: MGHRA, YSYEKL. CDR3 size: 15 residues. In DNA, the CDR3 is TGCGCCAGCAGCCAAGGGTCACAGCCTCTCTACGAGCAGTACTTC. Translating it yields CASSQGSQPLYEQYF.

The genes are TRBV28 and TRBJ1-1; tentatively, D is TRBD1 (6 bases). The CDR3 extends over 13 amino acids. The V gene lost 2 bases and the J gene lost 4 bases, with 8 bases spanning the gap. Germline CDR1 MDHEN, CDR2 SYDVKM. CDR3 DNA sequence: TGTGCCAGCAGTTTAGTCAGGGGCACTGAAGCTTTCTTT. Translation gives CASSLVRGTEAFF.

The chain links TRBV11-2 to TRBJ1-6, with a tentative D call TRBD1 (6 bases). Germline V gene lookup returns CDR1 SGHAT and CDR2 FQNNGV. This CDR3 comprises 16 residues. V lost 0 bases to trimming and J lost 10 bases, with 16 bases between them. The CDR3 DNA follows: TGTGCCAGCAGCTTAGATCAGGGGTCCGGAAAATCACCCCTCCACTTT. Residues: CASSLDQGSGKSPLHF.

The chain links TRBV11-2 to TRBJ2-7; 7 bases are shared with TRBD1. The CDR3 has 13 amino acids. Germline assignment: CDR1 SGHAT and CDR2 FQNNGV. The J segment lost 1 base and the V segment lost 8 bases, leaving 5 bases of the junction unmatched. CDR3 residues: CASHRQGSYEQYF. CDR3 nucleotide sequence: TGTGCCAGCCATCGACAGGGATCCTACGAGCAGTACTTC.

The V call is TRBV6-1, the J call TRBJ1-5, with D perhaps TRBD1 (5 bases). Between the trimmed V and J ends, which lost 4 bases and 5 bases, there was a span of 18 bases. Germline assignment: CDR1 MNHNS and CDR2 SASEGT. The CDR3 runs 16 residues. The CDR3 protein is CASSAFSWGDYQPQHF. CDR3 DNA: TGTGCCAGCAGTGCGTTCTCTTGGGGGGACTATCAGCCCCAGCATTTT.

The chain carries TRBV24-1 and TRBJ2-2; TRBD2 aligns across 13 bases. This CDR3 is 23 amino acids long. Germline V CDR1 and CDR2: KGHDR, SFDVKD. The J segment lost 3 bases and the V segment lost 2 bases, leaving 20 bases of the junction unmatched. CDR3 sequence reads: CATSDSRTSGGLAPGAYTGELFF. In DNA form, the CDR3 reads TGTGCCACCAGTGATTCCCGGACTAGCGGGGGCCTCGCTCCGGGGGCGTACACCGGGGAGCTGTTTTTT.

This clone has more than one count but fewer than ten. This sequence joins TRBV11-2 and TRBJ2-7, with D unclear. The CDR3 has 13 amino acids. V shed 2 bases and J shed 6 bases, with 11 bases lying between them. CDR1 SGHAT and CDR2 FQNNGV come from the germline V gene. CDR3 DNA: TGTGCCAGCAGCTTAACTAAGGAGTCCGAGCAGTACTTC. Protein: CASSLTKESEQYF.

V gene TRBV2 combines with J gene TRBJ1-1; D unresolved. Germline V lookup: CDR1 SNHLY, CDR2 FYNNEI. CDR3 length: 11 amino acids. Trimming shortened V by 11 bases and J by 6 bases, and 13 bases separated the two germline ends. The CDR3 region is CALRGDAEAFF. The CDR3 DNA follows: TGTGCCCTAAGAGGCGATGCTGAAGCTTTCTTT. Full variable domain (missing parts from reference TRBV2 and TRBJ1-1): EPEVTQTPSHQVTQMGQEVILRCVPISNHLYFYWYRQILGQKVEFLVSFYNNEISEKSEIFDDQFSVERPDGSNFTLKIRSTKLEDSAMYFCALRGDAEAFFGQGTRLTVV.

The chain uses TRBV10-2 and TRBJ1-2; 8 bases align to TRBD1. V lost 4 bases to trimming and J lost 4 bases; unmatched junction nucleotides: 14. The CDR3 covers 17 residues. Per germline, CDR1 WSHSY and CDR2 SAAADI. The CDR3 DNA reads TGCGCCAGCAGTGGGGAGACAGGGGCCTTTACTTTCTATGGCTACACCTTC. Protein product: CASSGETGAFTFYGYTF.

J is TRBJ2-2 and V is TRBV5-1, with D perhaps matching TRBD2 (6 bases). The CDR3 has 17 amino acids. V was clipped by 4 bases and J by 2 bases, with 18 bases between them. Germline CDR1 and CDR2: SGHRS and YFSETQ. For the CDR3, the DNA is TGCGCCAGCAGCCCGCGGGCGGGAAACCCCAACACCGGGGAGCTGTTTTTT. This encodes CASSPRAGNPNTGELFF. The entire variable domain, with the rest obtained from reference TRBV5-1 and TRBJ2-2, is as follows: KAGVTQTPRYLIKTRGQQVTLSCSPISGHRSVSWYQQTPGQGLQFLFEYFSETQRNKGNFPGRFSGRQFSNSRSEMNVSTLELGDSALYLCASSPRAGNPNTGELFFGEGSRLTVL.

The sample holds one count of this clone. V usage is TRBV13 and J usage is TRBJ2-2; no reliable D call. The CDR3 contains 15 residues. Germline V gives CDR1 PRHDT, CDR2 FYEKMQ (reference sequence). Between the trimmed V and J ends, which lost 0 bases and 2 bases, there was a span of 7 bases. Here the CDR3 reads CASSLGRYNTGELFF. The CDR3 region has the DNA TGTGCCAGCAGCTTAGGCAGGTACAACACCGGGGAGCTGTTTTTT.

The chain is built from TRBV19 and TRBJ1-3, with a tentative D call TRBD1 (5 bases). There are 13 residues in the CDR3. Germline assignment: CDR1 LNHDA and CDR2 SQIVND (reference sequence). V gave up 8 bases and J gave up 0 bases, with 8 bases separating them. CDR3 residues: CASADSSGNTIYF. For the CDR3, the DNA is TGTGCCAGTGCCGACAGCTCTGGAAACACCATATATTTT.

The rearrangement links TRBV6-6 to TRBJ1-2; D call uncertain. The V gene's germline CDR1 is MNHNY and CDR2 SVGAGI (reference sequence). The CDR3 sequence is 13 residues long. V was pared by 5 bases and J by 0 bases, with 7 bases between. Here the CDR3 reads CASSLTANYGYTF. The CDR3 coding sequence is TGTGCCAGCAGTCTAACAGCTAACTATGGCTACACCTTC.

The rearrangement links TRBV28 to TRBJ1-1; D might be TRBD1 (6 bases). V lost 0 bases to trimming and J lost 10 bases, with 21 bases between them. Germline V gene data show CDR1 as MDHEN and CDR2 as SYDVKM. The length of the CDR3 is 16 residues. In DNA, the CDR3 is TGTGCCAGCAGTTTATGGAGACAGGTACAAATTCCCGGAGCTTTCTTT. It specifies CASSLWRQVQIPGAFF.

The chain recombines TRBV19 with TRBJ1-1, with 7 bases aligning to TRBD1. Germline trimming cut 4 bases from V and 10 bases from J; bases unmatched to any gene: 18. CDR1 and CDR2 from the germline V gene are LNHDA and SQIVND (reference sequence). This CDR3 comprises 16 residues. In DNA, the CDR3 is TGTGCCAGTAGTACTCACTCCGACAGGGTAGGAAGGGGAGCTTTCTTT. Residues: CASSTHSDRVGRGAFF.

This clone was seen a handful of times. This chain uses TRBV6-6 with TRBJ2-7; 8 bases are a match to TRBD1. Germline CDR1 and CDR2: MNHNY and SVGAGI (reference sequence). V was pared by 6 bases and J by 3 bases, with 4 bases of the junction left unmatched. This CDR3 spans 13 amino acids. CDR3 sequence: CASRQDRDYEQYF. In DNA, the CDR3 is TGTGCCAGCAGACAGGACAGGGACTACGAGCAGTACTTC.

The rearrangement uses TRBV11-2 and TRBJ2-3; a possible D gene is TRBD1 (5 bases). In germline, CDR1 is SGHAT, CDR2 FQNNGV. The CDR3 is 16 amino acids. The V gene lost 5 bases and the J gene lost 0 bases, with 15 bases spanning the gap. The CDR3, as DNA: TGTGCCAGCAGCCTGACCCAGGGATGGAGCACAGATACGCAGTATTTT. Translation: CASSLTQGWSTDTQYF.

The V and J genes are TRBV16 and TRBJ1-1; a possible D gene is TRBD1 (5 bases). The germline CDR1 and CDR2 sequences are KGHSY and FQNENV. V lost 2 bases and J 6 bases, leaving 16 bases between the germline ends. The CDR3 covers 15 residues. The CDR3 reads CASSQQGIGWAEAFF. DNA of the CDR3: TGTGCCAGCAGCCAACAGGGAATTGGGTGGGCTGAAGCTTTCTTT.

CDR3 sequence: CATSDFQGEAFF. The CDR3 DNA sequence: TGTGCCACCAGTGATTTCCAGGGTGAAGCTTTCTTT. The rearrangement uses TRBV24-1 and TRBJ1-1; a weak D match, TRBD1 (5 bases). This CDR3 spans 12 amino acids. Trimming took off 1 base at V and 7 bases at J, with 6 bases between the two ends. Germline lookup yields CDR1 KGHDR and CDR2 SFDVKD.

V and J are TRBV18 and TRBJ2-5, with a possible D match to TRBD2 (6 bases). V shed 3 bases and J shed 5 bases, with 7 bases lying between them. Germline CDR1 reads KGHSH; CDR2 reads LQKENI. The CDR3 has 12 residues. CDR3 residues: CASSPGLETQYF. The DNA of the CDR3 is TGTGCCAGCTCACCGGGACTGGAGACCCAGTACTTC. Combining the CDR3 with reference TRBV18 and TRBJ2-5 gives the whole variable domain NAGVMQNPRHLVRRRGQEARLRCSPMKGHSHVYWYRQLPEEGLKFMVYLQKENIIDESGMPKERFSAEFPKEGPSILRIQQVVRGDSAAYFCASSPGLETQYFGPGTRLLVL.

The chain is built from TRBV27 and TRBJ2-5; tentative D call: TRBD2 (5 bases). This CDR3 is built from 14 residues. CDR1 and CDR2 from the germline V gene are MNHEY and SMNVEV (reference sequence). Between the trimmed V and J ends, which lost 3 bases and 4 bases, there was a span of 12 bases. The CDR3 bases are TGTGCCAGCAGTTTTACGGGGAACCGAGAGACCCAGTACTTC. Translated, it gives CASSFTGNRETQYF.

The chain joins TRBV11-2 to TRBJ2-5, with 13 bases matching TRBD2. With 2 bases clipped from V and 2 bases from J, the junction kept 5 bases outside the gene matches. The germline V gene has CDR1 SGHAT and CDR2 FQNNGV. The length of the CDR3 is 17 residues. The CDR3 nucleotides are TGTGCCAGCAGCTTAATTTGGACTAGCGGGGGTCAAGAGACCCAGTACTTC. Protein sequence: CASSLIWTSGGQETQYF.

V usage is TRBV24-1 and J usage is TRBJ2-7, with D unclear. Germline loops: CDR1 KGHDR, CDR2 SFDVKD. The CDR3 length is 13 residues. Trimming removed 3 bases at V and 0 bases at J, with 5 bases between. The CDR3 DNA is TGTGCCACCAGTGATGCACACTCCTACGAGCAGTACTTC. As protein: CATSDAHSYEQYF.

V gene TRBV5-1 combines with J gene TRBJ2-1, with a tentative D call TRBD2 (6 bases). The ends were cut back, 0 bases at V and 9 bases at J, with 19 bases in the middle. CDR1 and CDR2 from the germline V gene are SGHRS and YFSETQ. CDR3 length: 16 amino acids. The CDR3 loop reads CASSLALGRADIEQFF. In nucleotides, the CDR3 is TGCGCCAGCAGCTTGGCCCTCGGGAGAGCCGATATTGAGCAGTTCTTC.

The chain uses TRBV5-1 and TRBJ2-1; perhaps TRBD2 as D (6 bases). From germline, CDR1 is SGHRS and CDR2 YFSETQ. V was clipped by 4 bases and J by 2 bases, with 13 bases between them. This CDR3 contains 15 residues. The CDR3 loop is CASSPLAEPYNEQFF. CDR3 sequence (DNA): TGCGCCAGCAGCCCCTTAGCGGAGCCCTACAATGAGCAGTTCTTC.

This chain links TRBV28 with TRBJ2-3, with 12 bases aligning to TRBD2. CDR1 is MDHEN, CDR2 SYDVKM, per germline. Trimming removed 7 bases from V and 2 bases from J; junction bases left unmatched: 13. The CDR3 length is 18 residues. CDR3 protein: CASKRPSGRVLITDTQYF. The CDR3 nucleotides read TGTGCCAGCAAAAGGCCTAGCGGGAGGGTGCTAATCACAGATACGCAGTATTTT.

This clone was seen only a few times. The rearrangement links TRBV30 to TRBJ1-5, with D possibly being TRBD1 (5 bases). The CDR3 is made up of 13 amino acids. CDR1 GTSNPN and CDR2 SVGIG come from the germline V gene (reference sequence). The V gene lost 2 bases and the J gene lost 6 bases, with 11 bases spanning the gap. CDR3 DNA sequence: TGTGCCTGGAGTATAGGGGTCAGTCAGCCCCAGCATTTT. It translates to CAWSIGVSQPQHF.

V gene TRBV11-2 combines with J gene TRBJ2-6; D is unclear. The CDR3 is 14 amino acids. V lost 4 bases and J 0 bases, leaving 4 bases between the germline ends. Germline assignment: CDR1 SGHAT and CDR2 FQNNGV. In DNA, the CDR3 is TGTGCCAGCAGCTCCAACTCTGGGGCCAACGTCCTGACTTTC. Its translation is CASSSNSGANVLTF.

In DNA form, the CDR3 reads TGCGCCGGGTATCCTTCGGGGGGTATCTACAATGAGCAGTTCTTC. As protein: CAGYPSGGIYNEQFF. The V gene is TRBV4-3, the J gene TRBJ2-1, with 7 positions matching TRBD2. The junction had 13 bases not matched to a gene; V was cut back by 11 bases and J by 3 bases. Germline values: CDR1 LGHNA, CDR2 YSLEER. The CDR3 totals 15 residues.